This TCR beta chain was found in a study of glioma-infiltrating T cells. This clonotype was found a few times. The iRepertoire nested amplicon-rescue multiplex PCR amplified TCR alpha and beta CDR3s from RNA. One entry per CDR3 protein, called by TCRdb with MiXCR from the multiplex PCR reads. The sample records a few hundred thousand distinct CDR3 sequences, around 38% being singletons. Trimming removed 6 bases from V and 0 bases from J, with 17 bases in between. Germline-derived CDR1 and CDR2 are MDHEN and SYDVKM. The CDR3 spans 16 residues. The sequence came from a human donor with low-grade glioma or glioblastoma, undergoing nonglioma brain surgery, or in good health (not recorded which). Sequencing used glioma tissue, nonneoplastic brain tissue, or PBMCs (not recorded which). This rearrangement joins TRBV28 to TRBJ2-5; the D gene is possibly TRBD1 (5 bases). The DNA of the CDR3 is TGTGCCAGCAGGTCCTTTCACCAGGGAAACCAAGAGACCCAGTACTTC. Translating gives CASRSFHQGNQETQYF.